Listed here are 11 T cell receptor beta chains from one sample, sequenced in a study of CD8+ T cells in alopecia areata. Investigators isolated RNA and reverse transcribed it into cDNA to act as the sequencing template. Data came from immunoSEQ multiplex PCR; TCRdb stores just in-frame clones and leaves some out. There are some 240,000 clones in the sample; more than 45% occur only once, and about 1.4% lies in the top ten. The treatment denotes: oral pan-JAK inhibitor, 5-10 mg twice daily. Sequencing was performed on CD4+ T cells sorted from blood, taken at week 4, from a patient treated with tofacitinib. Every receptor here comes from a human donor with alopecia areata.

This clone has at least ten counts. This sample also contains other DNA sequences that code for the same CDR3. The chain recombines TRBV18 with TRBJ1-1; D not resolved. Germline-derived CDR1 and CDR2 are KGHSH and LQKENI. V was shortened by 3 bases and J by 1 base, with 12 bases between the two germline ends. This CDR3 has 15 residues. CDR3 protein: CASSPVGAGNTEAFF. As DNA, the CDR3 is TGTGCCAGCTCACCGGTGGGTGCCGGGAACACTGAAGCTTTCTTT.

The gene calls are TRBV2 and TRBJ2-4; tentatively, D is TRBD1 or TRBD2 (6 bases each). This CDR3 is 13 amino acids long. The ends were cut back, 6 bases at V and 10 bases at J, with 16 bases in the middle. Germline lookup yields CDR1 SNHLY and CDR2 FYNNEI. In DNA, the CDR3 is TGTGCCAGCAGGAAGGACGAAGGGGGGATTCAGTACTTC. Translated: CASRKDEGGIQYF.

The sample holds many counts of this clone. This sample includes further DNA sequences coding for the same CDR3. This chain uses TRBV7-2 with TRBJ2-1; 8 bases are a match to TRBD2. V was clipped by 5 bases and J by 4 bases; unmatched bases: 4. Germline CDR1 is SGHTA and CDR2 is FQGNSA. The CDR3 is 14 amino acids. The CDR3 here is CASSRGGGYNEQFF. In DNA, the CDR3 is TGTGCCAGCAGCCGGGGGGGAGGATACAATGAGCAGTTCTTC.

The chain has TRBV7-9 and TRBJ1-6, with D perhaps TRBD1 (6 bases). V shed 2 bases and J shed 5 bases, with 13 bases lying between them. Germline CDR1 and CDR2: SEHNR and FQNEAQ (reference sequence). The CDR3 is 16 residues long. As DNA, the CDR3 is TGTGCCAGCAGCTTACGGGCGGGGGGCGATAATTCACCCCTCCACTTT. Its translation: CASSLRAGGDNSPLHF.

The chain recombines TRBV14 with TRBJ1-2; D uncertain. V lost 1 base and J lost 7, with 7 bases in between. The germline V gene encodes CDR1 SGHDN and CDR2 FVKESK. The CDR3 contains 12 residues. DNA of the CDR3: TGTGCCAGCAGCCAAGCTCAATCTGGCTACACCTTC. Translating it yields CASSQAQSGYTF.

V and J are TRBV19 and TRBJ1-5, with unresolved D. Germline CDR1 reads LNHDA; CDR2 reads SQIVND (reference sequence). The CDR3 loop spans 14 amino acids. V was cut by 10 bases and J by 3 bases, with 16 bases left in between. This CDR3 reads CATQSSRPNQPQHF. The CDR3 coding sequence is TGTGCCACCCAGAGTTCCCGACCCAATCAGCCCCAGCATTTT. Combining the CDR3 with reference TRBV19 and TRBJ1-5 gives the whole variable domain DGGITQSPKYLFRKEGQNVTLSCEQNLNHDAMYWYRQDPGQGLRLIYYSQIVNDFQKGDIAEGYSVSREKKESFPLTVTSAQKNPTAFYLCATQSSRPNQPQHFGDGTRLSIL.

This clone turned up a few times. The genes are TRBV29-1 and TRBJ2-1, with D unclear. CDR1 and CDR2 from the germline V gene are SQVTM and ANQGSEA. Trimming stripped 2 bases from V and 8 bases from J, with 16 bases between. This CDR3 has 14 amino acids. The CDR3 coding sequence is TGCAGCGTTGAAAGCAGGTGGGATCTTGATGAGCAGTTCTTC. Residues: CSVESRWDLDEQFF.

The chain carries TRBV27 and TRBJ2-6; 12 bases are shared with TRBD2. CDR1 and CDR2 (germline): MNHEY, SMNVEV (reference sequence). This CDR3 spans 20 amino acids. With 0 bases clipped from V and 0 bases from J, the junction kept 6 bases outside the gene matches. CDR3 DNA: TGTGCCAGCAGTTTATCCGGACTAGCGGGGTTTCACTCTGGGGCCAACGTCCTGACTTTC. Translation gives CASSLSGLAGFHSGANVLTF.

The gene calls are TRBV10-2 and TRBJ1-1; D is perhaps TRBD1 (6 bases). The germline gives CDR1 WSHSY, CDR2 SAAADI. V was clipped by 3 bases and J by 4 bases, with 12 bases between them. The CDR3 covers 14 residues. This CDR3 is CASSDRGSSTEAFF. The CDR3, as DNA: TGCGCCAGCAGTGACAGGGGTAGCAGCACTGAAGCTTTCTTT.

The chain carries TRBV30 and TRBJ1-1; D ambiguous. This CDR3 is built from 14 residues. Germline V gives CDR1 GTSNPN, CDR2 SVGIG (reference sequence). V dropped 0 bases and J dropped 2 bases, with 10 bases sitting between them. The CDR3 loop is CAWSVLAANTEAFF. CDR3 DNA: TGTGCCTGGAGTGTACTGGCAGCAAACACTGAAGCTTTCTTT.

The J gene is TRBJ1-5, the V gene TRBV6-5; 8 nucleotides match TRBD1. The trim removed 6 bases at V and 5 bases at J, leaving 9 bases unmatched. This CDR3 region has 15 residues. Germline CDR1 is MNHEY and CDR2 is SVGAGI. CDR3 protein: CASSPGTGHYQPQHF. The CDR3 bases are TGTGCCAGCAGCCCTGGGACAGGCCATTATCAGCCCCAGCATTTT.